Reported below is one T cell receptor beta chain. This record comes from a study of OX40 agonist ivuxolimab in advanced cancers. Overall study: The dose-escalation cohort was over 65% male, with a mean age of 60 years, ranging about 23 to 90.

TCRdb keeps only in-frame clones here, not all; method: immunoSEQ multiplex PCR. In the table there are under 20,000 clones, around two thirds of which are singletons. This sequence originates from an adult with an advanced solid tumor such as melanoma, head and neck, liver or kidney cancer. Sequencing was performed on CD4+ or CD8+ T cells sorted from blood, taken in a trial of the OX40 agonist ivuxolimab.

The CDR3 loop reads CASSLAGAPSLDQYF. CDR3 DNA sequence: TGTGCCAGCAGCTTAGCGGGGGCGCCCTCCTTAGACCAGTACTTC. V is TRBV5-4 and J is TRBJ2-5, with 8 bases identical to TRBD2. With 2 bases clipped from V and 10 bases from J, the junction kept 13 bases outside the gene matches. The CDR3 totals 15 residues. Germline V gene data show CDR1 as SGHNT and CDR2 as YYREEE (reference sequence).